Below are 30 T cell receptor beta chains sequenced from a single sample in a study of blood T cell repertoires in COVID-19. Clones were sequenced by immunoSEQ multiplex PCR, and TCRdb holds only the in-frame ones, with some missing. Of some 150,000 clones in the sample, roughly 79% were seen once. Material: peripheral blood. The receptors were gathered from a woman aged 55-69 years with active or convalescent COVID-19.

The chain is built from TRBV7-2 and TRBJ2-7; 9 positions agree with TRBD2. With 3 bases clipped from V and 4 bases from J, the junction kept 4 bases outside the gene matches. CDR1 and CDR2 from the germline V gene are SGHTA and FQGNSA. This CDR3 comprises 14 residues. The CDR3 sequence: CASSLDAGGYEQYF. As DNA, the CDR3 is TGTGCCAGCAGCTTGGATGCGGGAGGGTACGAGCAGTACTTC. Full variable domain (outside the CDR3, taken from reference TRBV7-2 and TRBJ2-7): GAGVSQSPSNKVTEKGKDVELRCDPISGHTALYWYRQSLGQGLEFLIYFQGNSAPDKSGLPSDRFSAERTGGSVSTLTIQRTQQEDSAVYLCASSLDAGGYEQYFGPGTRLTVT.

CDR3 loop: CASSHGTGTGHEQYF. In nucleotides, the CDR3 is TGCGCCAGCAGCCACGGGACAGGGACAGGCCACGAGCAGTACTTC. This chain joins TRBV5-1 and TRBJ2-7, with 9 bases that match TRBD1. CDR1 and CDR2 from the germline V gene are SGHRS and YFSETQ. Trimming at V came to 4 bases and at J to 5 bases, leaving 10 bases not matched to a gene. This CDR3 comprises 15 residues.

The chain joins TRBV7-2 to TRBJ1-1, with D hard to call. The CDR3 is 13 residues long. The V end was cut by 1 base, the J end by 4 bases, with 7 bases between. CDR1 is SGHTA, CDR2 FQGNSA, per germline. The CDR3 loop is CASSLVAGTEAFF. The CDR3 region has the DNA TGTGCCAGCAGCTTAGTGGCAGGCACTGAAGCTTTCTTT.

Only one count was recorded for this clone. In DNA, the CDR3 is TGTGCCAGTCTAGGAAGGGAGGCTGGGGCCAACGTCCTGACTTTC. As protein: CASLGREAGANVLTF. The genes are TRBV19 and TRBJ2-6; D perhaps matches TRBD2 (6 bases). From germline, CDR1 is LNHDA and CDR2 SQIVND (reference sequence). V shed 8 bases and J shed 2 bases, with 13 bases lying between them. The CDR3 covers 15 residues.

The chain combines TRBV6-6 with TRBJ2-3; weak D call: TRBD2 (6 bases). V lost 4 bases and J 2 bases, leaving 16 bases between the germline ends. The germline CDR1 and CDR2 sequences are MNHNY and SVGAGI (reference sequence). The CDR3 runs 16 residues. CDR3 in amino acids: CASSFLSGDFTDTQYF. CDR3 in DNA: TGTGCCAGCAGTTTCCTTTCGGGGGACTTCACAGATACGCAGTATTTT.

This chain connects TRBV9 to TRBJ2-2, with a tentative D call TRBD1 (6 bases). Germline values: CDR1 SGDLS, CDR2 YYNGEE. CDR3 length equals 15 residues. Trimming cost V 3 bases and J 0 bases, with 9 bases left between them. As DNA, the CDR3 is TGTGCCAGCAGCGAGGGGACAACGAACACCGGGGAGCTGTTTTTT. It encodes CASSEGTTNTGELFF.

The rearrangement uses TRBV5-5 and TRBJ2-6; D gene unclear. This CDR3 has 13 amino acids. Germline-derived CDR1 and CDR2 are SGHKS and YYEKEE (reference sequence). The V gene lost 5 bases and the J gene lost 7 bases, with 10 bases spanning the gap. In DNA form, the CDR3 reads TGTGCCAGCAGGCAGGTCGTAGCCAACGTCCTGACTTTC. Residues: CASRQVVANVLTF. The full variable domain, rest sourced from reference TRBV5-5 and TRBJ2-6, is DAGVTQSPTHLIKTRGQQVTLRCSPISGHKSVSWYQQVLGQGPQFIFQYYEKEERGRGNFPDRFSARQFPNYSSELNVNALLLGDSALYLCASRQVVANVLTFGAGSRLTVL.

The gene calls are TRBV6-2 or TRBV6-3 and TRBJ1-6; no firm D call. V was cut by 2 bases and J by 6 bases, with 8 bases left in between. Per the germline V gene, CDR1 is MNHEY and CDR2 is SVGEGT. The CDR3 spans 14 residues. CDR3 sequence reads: CASSYGDINSPLHF. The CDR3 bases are TGTGCCAGCAGTTACGGTGACATTAATTCACCCCTCCACTTT.

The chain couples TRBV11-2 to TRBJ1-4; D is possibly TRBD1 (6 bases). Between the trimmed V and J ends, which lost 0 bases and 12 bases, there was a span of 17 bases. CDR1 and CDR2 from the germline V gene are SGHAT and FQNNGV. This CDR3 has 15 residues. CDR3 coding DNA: TGTGCCAGCAGCTTAGACCTAACAGGGTTTGGTGAACTGTTTTTT. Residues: CASSLDLTGFGELFF.

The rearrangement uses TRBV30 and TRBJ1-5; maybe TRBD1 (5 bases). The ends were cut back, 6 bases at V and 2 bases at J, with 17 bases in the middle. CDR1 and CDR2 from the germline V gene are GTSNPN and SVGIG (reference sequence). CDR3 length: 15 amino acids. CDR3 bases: TGTGCCTGTAAGTTCGGGACTGCGGGCAATCAGCCCCAGCATTTT. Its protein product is CACKFGTAGNQPQHF.

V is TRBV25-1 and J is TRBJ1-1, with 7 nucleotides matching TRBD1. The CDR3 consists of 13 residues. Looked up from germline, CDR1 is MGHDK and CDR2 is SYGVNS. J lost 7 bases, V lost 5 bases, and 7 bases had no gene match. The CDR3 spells CASSTTGLVEAFF. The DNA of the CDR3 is TGTGCCAGCAGTACGACAGGGCTTGTTGAAGCTTTCTTT.

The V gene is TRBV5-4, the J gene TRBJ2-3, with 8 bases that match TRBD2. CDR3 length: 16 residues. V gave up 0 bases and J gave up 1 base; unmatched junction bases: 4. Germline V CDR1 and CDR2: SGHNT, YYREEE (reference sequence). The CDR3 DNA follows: TGTGCCAGCAGCTTGGCCGCGACTAGCGGCACAGATACGCAGTATTTT. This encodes CASSLAATSGTDTQYF.

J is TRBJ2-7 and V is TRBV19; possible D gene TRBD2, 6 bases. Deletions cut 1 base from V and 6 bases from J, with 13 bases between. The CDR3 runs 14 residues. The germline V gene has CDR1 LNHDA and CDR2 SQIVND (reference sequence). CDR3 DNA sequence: TGTGCCAGTAGTATAGGGGCCCCCGGGAGCGAGCAGTACTTC. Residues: CASSIGAPGSEQYF.

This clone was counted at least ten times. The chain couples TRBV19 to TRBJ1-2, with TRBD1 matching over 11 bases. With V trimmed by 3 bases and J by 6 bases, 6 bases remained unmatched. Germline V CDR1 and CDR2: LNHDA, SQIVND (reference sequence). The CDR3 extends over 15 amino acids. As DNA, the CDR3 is TGTGCCAGTAGTATCTGGACAGGGGGCTCCGATGGCTACACCTTC. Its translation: CASSIWTGGSDGYTF.

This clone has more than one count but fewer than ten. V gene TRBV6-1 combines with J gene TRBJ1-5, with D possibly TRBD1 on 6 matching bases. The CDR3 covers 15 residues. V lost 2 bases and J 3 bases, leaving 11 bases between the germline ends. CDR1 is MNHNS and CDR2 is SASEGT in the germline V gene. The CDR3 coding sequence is TGTGCCAGCAGTGAAAGGGGGGGATACAATCAGCCCCAGCATTTT. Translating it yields CASSERGGYNQPQHF.

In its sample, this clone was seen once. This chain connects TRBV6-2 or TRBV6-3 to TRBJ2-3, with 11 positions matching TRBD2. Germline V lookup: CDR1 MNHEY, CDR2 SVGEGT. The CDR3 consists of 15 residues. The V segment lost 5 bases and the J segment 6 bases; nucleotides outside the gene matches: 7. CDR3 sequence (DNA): TGTGCCAGCAGTAACCTAGCGGGGGGCCCCGATACGCAGTATTTT. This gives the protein CASSNLAGGPDTQYF.

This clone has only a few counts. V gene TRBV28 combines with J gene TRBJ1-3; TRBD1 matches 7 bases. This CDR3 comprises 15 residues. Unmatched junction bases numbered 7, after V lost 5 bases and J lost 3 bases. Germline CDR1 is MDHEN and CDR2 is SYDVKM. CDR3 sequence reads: CASSRQGKFGNTIYF. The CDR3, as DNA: TGTGCCAGCAGTCGACAGGGCAAATTTGGAAACACCATATATTTT.

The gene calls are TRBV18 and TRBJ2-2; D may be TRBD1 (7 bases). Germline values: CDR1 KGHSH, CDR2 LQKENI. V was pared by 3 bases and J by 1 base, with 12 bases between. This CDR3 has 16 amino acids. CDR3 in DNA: TGTGCCAGCTCACCCTACAGGGGAGGGAACACCGGGGAGCTGTTTTTT. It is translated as CASSPYRGGNTGELFF.

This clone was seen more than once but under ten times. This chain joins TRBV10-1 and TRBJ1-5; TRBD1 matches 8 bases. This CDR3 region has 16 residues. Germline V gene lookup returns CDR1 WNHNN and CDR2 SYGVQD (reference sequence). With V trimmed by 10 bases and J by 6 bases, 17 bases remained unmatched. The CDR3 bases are TGCGCCACAAGGGTGGGGTCAGGGGGCCGTGGTCAGCCCCAGCATTTT. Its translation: CATRVGSGGRGQPQHF.

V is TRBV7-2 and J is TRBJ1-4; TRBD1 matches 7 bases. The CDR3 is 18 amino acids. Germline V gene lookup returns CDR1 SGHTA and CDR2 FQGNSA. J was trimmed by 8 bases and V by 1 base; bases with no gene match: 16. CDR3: CASSLGGLYRGRVEKLFF. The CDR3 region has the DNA TGTGCCAGCAGCTTAGGGGGCCTTTACAGGGGTCGTGTGGAAAAACTGTTTTTT.

CDR3 sequence: CASSKRNTDTQYF. CDR3 DNA: TGTGCCAGCAGTAAGCGGAACACAGATACGCAGTATTTT. The chain links TRBV12-3 or TRBV12-4 to TRBJ2-3; the D gene is possibly TRBD2 (5 bases). Trimming stripped 5 bases from V and 2 bases from J, with 8 bases between. The CDR3 spans 13 residues.

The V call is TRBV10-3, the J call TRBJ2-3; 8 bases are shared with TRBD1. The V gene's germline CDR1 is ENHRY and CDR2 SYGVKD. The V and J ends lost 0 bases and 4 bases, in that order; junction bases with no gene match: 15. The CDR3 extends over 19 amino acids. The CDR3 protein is CAISESSGRSGGAADTQYF. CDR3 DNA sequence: TGTGCCATCAGTGAGTCGTCGGGGAGGTCAGGGGGCGCGGCAGATACGCAGTATTTT.

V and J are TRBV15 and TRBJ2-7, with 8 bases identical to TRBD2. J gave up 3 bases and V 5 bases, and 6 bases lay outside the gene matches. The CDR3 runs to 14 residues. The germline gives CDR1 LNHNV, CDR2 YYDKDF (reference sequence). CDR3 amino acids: CATSFGLAGYEQYF. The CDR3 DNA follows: TGTGCCACCAGCTTTGGCCTAGCGGGCTACGAGCAGTACTTC.

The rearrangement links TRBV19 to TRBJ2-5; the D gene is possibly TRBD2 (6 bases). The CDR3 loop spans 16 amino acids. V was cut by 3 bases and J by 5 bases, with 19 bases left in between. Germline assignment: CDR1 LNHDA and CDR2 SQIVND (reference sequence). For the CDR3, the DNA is TGTGCCAGTAGTATCGGGAGACTACCCATAGGGGAGACCCAGTACTTC. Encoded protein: CASSIGRLPIGETQYF.

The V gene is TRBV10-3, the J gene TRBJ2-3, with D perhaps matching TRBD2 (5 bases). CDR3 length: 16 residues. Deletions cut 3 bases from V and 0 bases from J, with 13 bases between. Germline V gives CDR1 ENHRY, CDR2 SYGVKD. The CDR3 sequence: CAISEGLAGSTDTQYF. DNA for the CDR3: TGTGCCATCAGTGAAGGGCTAGCTGGGAGCACAGATACGCAGTATTTT.

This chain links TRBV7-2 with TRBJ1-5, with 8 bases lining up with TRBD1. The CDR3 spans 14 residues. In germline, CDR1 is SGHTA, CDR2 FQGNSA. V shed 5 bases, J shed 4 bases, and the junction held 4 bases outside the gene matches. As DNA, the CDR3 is TGTGCCAGCAGCCTCAGGACAGGGAATCAGCCCCAGCATTTT. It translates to CASSLRTGNQPQHF.

In DNA, the CDR3 is TGCGCCAGCAGCTTGTTAGGGGGTGAGGCCTACGAGCAGTACTTC. This translates into CASSLLGGEAYEQYF. V and J are TRBV5-1 and TRBJ2-7; TRBD1 might be the D (6 bases). Germline V gene sequence: CDR1 SGHRS, CDR2 YFSETQ. Trimming shortened V by 1 base and J by 2 bases, and 13 bases separated the two germline ends. This CDR3 has 15 residues. The full variable domain, rest sourced from reference TRBV5-1 and TRBJ2-7, is KAGVTQTPRYLIKTRGQQVTLSCSPISGHRSVSWYQQTPGQGLQFLFEYFSETQRNKGNFPGRFSGRQFSNSRSEMNVSTLELGDSALYLCASSLLGGEAYEQYFGPGTRLTVT.

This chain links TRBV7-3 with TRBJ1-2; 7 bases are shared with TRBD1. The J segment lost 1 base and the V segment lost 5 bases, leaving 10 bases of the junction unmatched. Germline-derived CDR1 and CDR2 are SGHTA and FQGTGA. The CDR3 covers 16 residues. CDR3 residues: CASSPTGQGVNYGYTF. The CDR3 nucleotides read TGTGCCAGCAGCCCAACCGGGCAGGGGGTTAACTATGGCTACACCTTC.

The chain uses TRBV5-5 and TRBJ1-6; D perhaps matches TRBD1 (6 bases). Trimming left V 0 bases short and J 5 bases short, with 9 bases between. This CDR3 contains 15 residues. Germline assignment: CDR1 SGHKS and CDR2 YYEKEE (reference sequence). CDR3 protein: CASSLGGGHNSPLHF. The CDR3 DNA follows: TGTGCCAGCAGCTTGGGAGGGGGTCATAATTCACCCCTCCACTTT.

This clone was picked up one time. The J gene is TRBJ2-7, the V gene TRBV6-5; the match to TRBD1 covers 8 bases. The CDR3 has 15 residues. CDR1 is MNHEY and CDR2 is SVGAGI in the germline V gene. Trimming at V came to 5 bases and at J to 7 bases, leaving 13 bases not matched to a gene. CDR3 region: CASSLRTGTTGEQYV. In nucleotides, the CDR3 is TGTGCCAGCAGTCTACGGACAGGGACGACAGGGGAGCAGTACGTC.